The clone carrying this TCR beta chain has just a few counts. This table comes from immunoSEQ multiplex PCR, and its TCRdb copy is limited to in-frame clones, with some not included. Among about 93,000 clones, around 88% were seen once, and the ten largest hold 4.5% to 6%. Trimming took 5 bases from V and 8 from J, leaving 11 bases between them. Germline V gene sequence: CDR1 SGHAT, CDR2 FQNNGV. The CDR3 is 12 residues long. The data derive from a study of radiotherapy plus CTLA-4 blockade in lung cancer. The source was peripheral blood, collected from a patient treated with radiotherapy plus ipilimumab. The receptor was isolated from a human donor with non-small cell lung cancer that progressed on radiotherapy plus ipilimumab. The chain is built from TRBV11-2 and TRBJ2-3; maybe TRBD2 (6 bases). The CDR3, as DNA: TGTGCCAGCAGCCTCACTAGCAGTACGCAGTATTTT. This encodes CASSLTSSTQYF. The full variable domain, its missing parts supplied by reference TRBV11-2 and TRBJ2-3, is EAGVAQSPRYKIIEKRQSVAFWCNPISGHATLYWYQQILGQGPKLLIQFQNNGVVDDSQLPKDRFSAERLKGVDSTLKIQPAKLEDSAVYLCASSLTSSTQYFGPGTRLTVL.